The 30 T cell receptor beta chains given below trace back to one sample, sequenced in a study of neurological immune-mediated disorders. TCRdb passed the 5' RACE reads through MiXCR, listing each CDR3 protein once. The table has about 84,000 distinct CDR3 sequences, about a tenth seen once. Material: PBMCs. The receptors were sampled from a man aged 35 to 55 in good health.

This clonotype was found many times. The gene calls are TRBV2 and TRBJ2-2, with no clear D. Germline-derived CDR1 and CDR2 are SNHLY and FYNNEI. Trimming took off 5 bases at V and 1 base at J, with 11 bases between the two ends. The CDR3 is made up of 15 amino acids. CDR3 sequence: CASSTDGLNTGELFF. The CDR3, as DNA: TGTGCCAGCAGTACGGACGGCTTGAACACCGGGGAGCTGTTTTTT.

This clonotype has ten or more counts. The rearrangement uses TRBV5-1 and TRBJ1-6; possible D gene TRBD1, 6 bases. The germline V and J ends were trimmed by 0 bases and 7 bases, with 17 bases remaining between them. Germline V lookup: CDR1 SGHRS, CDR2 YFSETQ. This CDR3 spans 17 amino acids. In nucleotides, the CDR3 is TGCGCCAGCAGCTTGGCCCCGCGGGGGGGCGCGAATTCACCCCTCCACTTT. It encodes CASSLAPRGGANSPLHF.

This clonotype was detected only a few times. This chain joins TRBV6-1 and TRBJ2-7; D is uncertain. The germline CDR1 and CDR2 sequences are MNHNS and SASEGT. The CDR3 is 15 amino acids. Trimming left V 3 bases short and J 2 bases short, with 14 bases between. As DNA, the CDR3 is TGTGCCAGCAGTGAGATGGCCGGCAATGCCTACGAGCAGTACTTC. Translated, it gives CASSEMAGNAYEQYF.

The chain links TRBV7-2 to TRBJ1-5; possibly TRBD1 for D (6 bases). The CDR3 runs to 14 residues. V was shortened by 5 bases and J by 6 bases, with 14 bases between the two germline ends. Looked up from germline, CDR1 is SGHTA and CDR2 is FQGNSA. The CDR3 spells CASSMNRAGQPQHF. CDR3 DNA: TGTGCCAGCAGCATGAACAGGGCGGGTCAGCCCCAGCATTTT.

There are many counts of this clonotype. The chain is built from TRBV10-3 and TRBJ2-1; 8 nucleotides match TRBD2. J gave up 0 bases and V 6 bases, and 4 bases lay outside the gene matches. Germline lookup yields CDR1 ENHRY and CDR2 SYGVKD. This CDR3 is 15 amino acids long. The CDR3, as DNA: TGTGCCATCAGAACGGGGGGGAGCTCCTACAATGAGCAGTTCTTC. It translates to CAIRTGGSSYNEQFF.

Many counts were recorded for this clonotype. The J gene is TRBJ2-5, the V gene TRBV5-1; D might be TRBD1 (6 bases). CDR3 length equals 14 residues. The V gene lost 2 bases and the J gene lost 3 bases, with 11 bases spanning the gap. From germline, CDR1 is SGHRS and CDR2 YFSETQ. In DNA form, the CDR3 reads TGCGCCAGCAGCTTACAGGCAGGGGAAGAGACCCAGTACTTC. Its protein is CASSLQAGEETQYF.

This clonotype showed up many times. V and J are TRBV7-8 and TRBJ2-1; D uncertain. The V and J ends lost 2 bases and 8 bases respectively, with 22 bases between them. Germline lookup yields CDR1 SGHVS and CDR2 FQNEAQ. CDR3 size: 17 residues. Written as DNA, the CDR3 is TGTGCCAGCAGCTTATTCACCCGGTTCCCATCCCACGATGAGCAGTTCTTC. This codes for CASSLFTRFPSHDEQFF.

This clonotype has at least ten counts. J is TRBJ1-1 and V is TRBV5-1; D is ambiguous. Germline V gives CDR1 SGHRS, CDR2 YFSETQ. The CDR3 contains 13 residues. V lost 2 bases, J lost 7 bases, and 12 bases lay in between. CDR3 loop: CASSLGQQYEAFF. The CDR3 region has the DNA TGCGCCAGCAGCTTAGGGCAGCAGTATGAAGCTTTCTTT.

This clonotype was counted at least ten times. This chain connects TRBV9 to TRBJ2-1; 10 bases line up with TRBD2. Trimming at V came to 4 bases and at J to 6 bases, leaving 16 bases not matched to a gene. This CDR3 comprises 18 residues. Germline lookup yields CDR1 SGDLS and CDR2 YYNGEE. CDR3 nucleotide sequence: TGTGCCAGCAGCCTCCGGGCTAGCGGGAGCGGGTTTGGCAATGAGCAGTTCTTC. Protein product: CASSLRASGSGFGNEQFF.

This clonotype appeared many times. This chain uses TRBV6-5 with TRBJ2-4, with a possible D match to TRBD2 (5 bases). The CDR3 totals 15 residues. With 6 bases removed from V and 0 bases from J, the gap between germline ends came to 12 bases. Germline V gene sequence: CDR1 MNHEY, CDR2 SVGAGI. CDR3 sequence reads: CASRSPGGAKNIQYF. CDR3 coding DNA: TGTGCCAGCAGGAGCCCCGGAGGAGCCAAAAACATTCAGTACTTC.

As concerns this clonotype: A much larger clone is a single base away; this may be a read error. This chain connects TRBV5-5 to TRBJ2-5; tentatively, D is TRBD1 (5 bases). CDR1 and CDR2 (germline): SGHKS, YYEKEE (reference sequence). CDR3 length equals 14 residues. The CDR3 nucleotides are TGTACCAGCAGCACCCGCAGGGTCCAAGAGACCCAGTACTTC. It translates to CTSSTRRVQETQYF.

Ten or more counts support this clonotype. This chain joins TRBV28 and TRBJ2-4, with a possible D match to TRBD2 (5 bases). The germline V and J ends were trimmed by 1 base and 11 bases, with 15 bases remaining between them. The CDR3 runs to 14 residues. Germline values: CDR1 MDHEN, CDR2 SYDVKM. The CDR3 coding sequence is TGTGCCAGCAGTTTATCCACCCATGAGGGATTTCAGTACTTC. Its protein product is CASSLSTHEGFQYF.

The CDR3 reads CASSVALGQGISGELFF. The CDR3 DNA reads TGTGCCAGCAGCGTAGCTTTGGGACAGGGGATTTCGGGGGAGCTGTTTTTT. The chain couples TRBV9 to TRBJ2-2; TRBD1 agrees at 10 bases. The ends lost 0 bases at V and 8 bases at J; junction bases unmatched: 10. The CDR3 sequence is 17 residues long. Germline values: CDR1 SGDLS, CDR2 YYNGEE.

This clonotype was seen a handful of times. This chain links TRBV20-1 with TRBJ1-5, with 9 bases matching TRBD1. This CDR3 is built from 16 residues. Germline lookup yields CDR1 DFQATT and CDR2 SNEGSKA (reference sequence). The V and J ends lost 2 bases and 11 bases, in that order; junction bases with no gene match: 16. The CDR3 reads CSARSPGQGPSTAQHF. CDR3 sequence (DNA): TGCAGTGCTAGAAGCCCTGGACAGGGGCCCTCAACGGCCCAGCATTTT.

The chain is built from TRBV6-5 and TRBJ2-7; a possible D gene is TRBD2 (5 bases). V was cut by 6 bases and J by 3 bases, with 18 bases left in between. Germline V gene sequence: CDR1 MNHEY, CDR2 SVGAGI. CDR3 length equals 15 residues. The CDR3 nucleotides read TGTGCCAGCAGGCCCATCTCGAGGACTTTCTACGAGCAGTACTTC. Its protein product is CASRPISRTFYEQYF.

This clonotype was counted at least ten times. The CDR3 loop reads CASSQELLGYDTGELFF. CDR3 DNA: TGTGCCAGCAGCCAAGAGCTCCTGGGCTATGACACCGGGGAGCTGTTTTTT. The V gene is TRBV3-1, the J gene TRBJ2-2; D gene unclear. From germline, CDR1 is LGHDT and CDR2 YNNKEL (reference sequence). The CDR3 has 17 amino acids. The V gene lost 0 bases and the J gene lost 3 bases, with 14 bases spanning the gap. Combining the CDR3 with reference TRBV3-1 and TRBJ2-2 gives the whole variable domain DTAVSQTPKYLVTQMGNDKSIKCEQNLGHDTMYWYKQDSKKFLKIMFSYNNKELIINETVPNRFSPKSPDKAHLNLHINSLELGDSAVYFCASSQELLGYDTGELFFGEGSRLTVL.

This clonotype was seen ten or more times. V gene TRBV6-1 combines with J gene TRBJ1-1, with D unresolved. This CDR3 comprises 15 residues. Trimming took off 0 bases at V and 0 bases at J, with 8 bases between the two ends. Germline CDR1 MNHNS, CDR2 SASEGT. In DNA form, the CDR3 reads TGTGCCAGCAGTGAAGCCCAGGTAATGAACACTGAAGCTTTCTTT. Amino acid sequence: CASSEAQVMNTEAFF.

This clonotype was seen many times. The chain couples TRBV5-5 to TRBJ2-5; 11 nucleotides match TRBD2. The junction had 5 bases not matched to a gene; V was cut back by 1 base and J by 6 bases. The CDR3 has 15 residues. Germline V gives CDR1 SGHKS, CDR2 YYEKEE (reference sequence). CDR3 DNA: TGTGCCAGCAGCTTGACTAGCGGGAGTTTGAAGACCCAGTACTTC. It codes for CASSLTSGSLKTQYF.

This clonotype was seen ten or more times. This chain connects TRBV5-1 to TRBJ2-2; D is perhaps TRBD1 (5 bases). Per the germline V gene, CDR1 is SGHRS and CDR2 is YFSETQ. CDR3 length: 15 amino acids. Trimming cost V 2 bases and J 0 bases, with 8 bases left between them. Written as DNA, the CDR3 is TGCGCCAGCAGCTTTCAGGGCGCGAACACCGGGGAGCTGTTTTTT. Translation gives CASSFQGANTGELFF.

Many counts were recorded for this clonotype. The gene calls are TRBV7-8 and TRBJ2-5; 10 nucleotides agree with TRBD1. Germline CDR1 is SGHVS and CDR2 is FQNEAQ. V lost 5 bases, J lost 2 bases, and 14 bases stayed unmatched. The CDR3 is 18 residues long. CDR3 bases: TGTGCCAGCAGCGGATCGGGACAGGGGCCGTATAGTCAAGAGACCCAGTACTTC. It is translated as CASSGSGQGPYSQETQYF.

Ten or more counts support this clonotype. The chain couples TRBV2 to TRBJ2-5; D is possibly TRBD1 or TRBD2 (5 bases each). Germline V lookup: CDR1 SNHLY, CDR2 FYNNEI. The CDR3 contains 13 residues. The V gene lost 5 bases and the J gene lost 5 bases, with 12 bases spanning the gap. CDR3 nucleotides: TGTGCCAGCAGTAGCCGTGAGGGGGAGACCCAGTACTTC. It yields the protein CASSSREGETQYF.

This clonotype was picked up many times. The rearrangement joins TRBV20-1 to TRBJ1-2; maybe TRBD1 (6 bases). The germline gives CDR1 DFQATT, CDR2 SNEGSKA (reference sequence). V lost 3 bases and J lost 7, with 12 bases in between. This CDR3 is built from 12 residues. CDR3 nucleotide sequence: TGCAGTGCTAGGGGCCAGGGGATTGGCTACACCTTC. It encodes CSARGQGIGYTF.

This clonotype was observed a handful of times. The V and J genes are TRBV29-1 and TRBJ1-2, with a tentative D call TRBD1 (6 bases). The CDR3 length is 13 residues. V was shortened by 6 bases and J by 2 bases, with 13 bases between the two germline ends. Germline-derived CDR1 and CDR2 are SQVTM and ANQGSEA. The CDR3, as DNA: TGCAGCGTGGGTTACACAGGGAACTATGGCTACACCTTC. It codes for CSVGYTGNYGYTF.

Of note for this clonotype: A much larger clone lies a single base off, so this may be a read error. CDR3 region: CSSSSFPGTTDTQYF. The CDR3 nucleotides read TGTTCCAGCAGCTCCTTTCCGGGCACCACAGATACGCAGTATTTT. The chain is built from TRBV7-8 and TRBJ2-3; D not resolved. CDR3 length: 15 residues. Germline-derived CDR1 and CDR2 are SGHVS and FQNEAQ. Full variable domain (outside the CDR3, taken from reference TRBV7-8 and TRBJ2-3): GAGVSQSPRYKVAKRGQDVALRCDPISGHVSLFWYQQALGQGPEFLTYFQNEAQLDKSGLPSDRFFAERPEGSVSTLKIQRTQQEDSAVYLCSSSSFPGTTDTQYFGPGTRLTVL.

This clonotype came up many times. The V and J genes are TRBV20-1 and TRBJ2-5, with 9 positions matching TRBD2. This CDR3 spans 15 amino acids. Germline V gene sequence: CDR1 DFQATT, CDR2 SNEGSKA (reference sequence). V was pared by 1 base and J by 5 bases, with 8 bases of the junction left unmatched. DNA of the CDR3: TGCAGTGCTAGAGGTGCGCGGGAGGGTCTGGAGACCCAGTACTTC. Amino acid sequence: CSARGAREGLETQYF.

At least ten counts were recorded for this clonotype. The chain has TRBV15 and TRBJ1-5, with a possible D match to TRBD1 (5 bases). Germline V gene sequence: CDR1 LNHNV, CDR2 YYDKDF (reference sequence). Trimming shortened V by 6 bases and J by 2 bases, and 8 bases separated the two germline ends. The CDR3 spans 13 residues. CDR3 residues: CATSGGGNQPQHF. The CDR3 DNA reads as TGTGCCACCAGTGGGGGGGGCAATCAGCCCCAGCATTTT.

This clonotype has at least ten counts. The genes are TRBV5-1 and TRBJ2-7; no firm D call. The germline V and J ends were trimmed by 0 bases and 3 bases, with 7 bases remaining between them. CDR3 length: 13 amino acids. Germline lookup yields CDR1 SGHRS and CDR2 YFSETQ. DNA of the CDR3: TGCGCCAGCAGCTTGGCGGGCCACTACGAGCAGTACTTC. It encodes CASSLAGHYEQYF.

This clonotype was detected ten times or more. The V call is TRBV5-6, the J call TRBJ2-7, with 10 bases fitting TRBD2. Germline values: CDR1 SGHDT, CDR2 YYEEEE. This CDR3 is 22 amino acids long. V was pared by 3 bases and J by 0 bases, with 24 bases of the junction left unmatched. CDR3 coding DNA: TGTGCCAGCAGCTGGGGGGGGGCAGGGAGATCGCTAGCGGGAGAGATCTCCTACGAGCAGTACTTC. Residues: CASSWGGAGRSLAGEISYEQYF.

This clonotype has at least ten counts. In nucleotides, the CDR3 is TGTGCCAGCATCGCCAGGGAGCTTGGAGGAAACACCATATATTTT. This gives the protein CASIARELGGNTIYF. V is TRBV12-3 or TRBV12-4 and J is TRBJ1-3; a weak D match, TRBD1 (5 bases). The V end lost 7 bases, the J end lost 4 bases, and 17 bases lay between the germline ends. The CDR3 covers 15 residues.

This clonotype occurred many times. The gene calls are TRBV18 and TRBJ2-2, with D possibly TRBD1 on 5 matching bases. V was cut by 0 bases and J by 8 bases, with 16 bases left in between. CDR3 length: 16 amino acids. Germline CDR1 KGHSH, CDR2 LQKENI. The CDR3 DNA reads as TGTGCCAGCTCACCACCGGGTCGCAGGGATGAAGGGGAGCTGTTTTTT. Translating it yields CASSPPGRRDEGELFF.